Following are 23 T cell receptor beta chains from one sample sequenced in a study of early T cells in non-severe SARS-CoV-2 infection. Each CDR3 protein is one row after TCRdb ran MiXCR on the 5' RACE reads. Among almost 65,000 distinct CDR3 sequences listed, around 4.9% were seen once. Sequencing input: whole blood. The receptors stem from an adult who was a healthcare worker with PCR-confirmed SARS-CoV-2 infection or an uninfected control (not recorded which).

This clonotype occurred many times. V and J are TRBV24-1 and TRBJ2-7; D unclear. CDR3 size: 14 residues. V gave up 4 bases and J gave up 6 bases, with 15 bases separating them. The V gene's germline CDR1 is KGHDR and CDR2 SFDVKD. For the CDR3, the DNA is TGTGCCACCAGTGACTCAACAAGGGTTCCCGAGCAGTACTTC. This sequence encodes CATSDSTRVPEQYF.

This clonotype was counted ten times or more. V is TRBV5-5 and J is TRBJ2-7, with 10 bases fitting TRBD1. The CDR3 spans 14 residues. The ends lost 4 bases at V and 4 bases at J; junction bases unmatched: 5. Germline assignment: CDR1 SGHKS and CDR2 YYEKEE (reference sequence). CDR3 in amino acids: CASSLGQGWYEQYF. In nucleotides, the CDR3 is TGTGCCAGCAGCCTGGGACAGGGGTGGTACGAGCAGTACTTC.

The sample holds many counts of this clonotype. The rearrangement uses TRBV12-3 or TRBV12-4 and TRBJ2-2; D call uncertain. The CDR3 length is 14 residues. V was trimmed by 9 bases and J by 3 bases, leaving 14 bases between them. CDR3 nucleotide sequence: TGTGCCAGTCAGATAACTCTTTACACCGGGGAGCTGTTTTTT. Amino acid sequence: CASQITLYTGELFF.

This clonotype was seen many times. The chain carries TRBV6-1 and TRBJ1-1, with unresolved D. Germline loops: CDR1 MNHNS, CDR2 SASEGT. The CDR3 totals 13 residues. Trimming removed 6 bases at V and 0 bases at J, with 8 bases between. CDR3 protein: CASRVEMNTEAFF. The CDR3 bases are TGTGCCAGCAGGGTGGAGATGAACACTGAAGCTTTCTTT.

This clonotype was seen many times. V gene TRBV5-1 combines with J gene TRBJ2-3; D ambiguous. V was shortened by 2 bases and J by 4 bases, with 14 bases between the two germline ends. The length of the CDR3 is 15 residues. CDR1 is SGHRS, CDR2 YFSETQ, per germline. The CDR3 loop is CASSFGSPFPDTQYF. The CDR3 nucleotides read TGCGCCAGCAGCTTCGGTTCACCGTTTCCAGATACGCAGTATTTT. Using reference TRBV5-1 and TRBJ2-3 for the parts outside the CDR3, the full variable domain is KAGVTQTPRYLIKTRGQQVTLSCSPISGHRSVSWYQQTPGQGLQFLFEYFSETQRNKGNFPGRFSGRQFSNSRSEMNVSTLELGDSALYLCASSFGSPFPDTQYFGPGTRLTVL.

This clonotype was seen many times. The chain has TRBV7-2 and TRBJ2-5; unclear D gene. This CDR3 contains 11 residues. V was pared by 5 bases and J by 5 bases, with 6 bases between. Germline lookup yields CDR1 SGHTA and CDR2 FQGNSA. Here the CDR3 reads CASSPAETQYF. In DNA form, the CDR3 reads TGTGCCAGCAGCCCTGCCGAGACCCAGTACTTC.

This clonotype was seen only a few times. The V call is TRBV6-1, the J call TRBJ2-7, with D possibly being TRBD2 (6 bases). The germline V gene has CDR1 MNHNS and CDR2 SASEGT. Deletions cut 8 bases from V and 7 bases from J, with 21 bases between. CDR3 size: 14 residues. CDR3 in amino acids: CASPRDGSLGEQYF. The CDR3 DNA reads as TGTGCCAGCCCCCGAGACGGGAGTTTGGGAGAGCAGTACTTC.

This clonotype was counted ten times or more. V and J are TRBV10-3 and TRBJ1-2; D is uncertain. Germline CDR1 is ENHRY and CDR2 is SYGVKD. CDR3 length equals 12 residues. V shed 0 bases and J shed 5 bases, with 4 bases lying between them. CDR3 nucleotide sequence: TGTGCCATCAGTGAGTCGGGTTATGGCTACACCTTC. Translated: CAISESGYGYTF.

The chain is built from TRBV19 and TRBJ2-2; D not certain. Germline V gene lookup returns CDR1 LNHDA and CDR2 SQIVND (reference sequence). The CDR3 sequence is 13 residues long. V was clipped by 9 bases and J by 6 bases, with 14 bases between them. The CDR3 loop is CASQVGISGELFF. The CDR3 nucleotides read TGTGCCAGCCAAGTAGGAATCTCCGGGGAGCTGTTTTTT. Complete variable domain (other parts from reference TRBV19 and TRBJ2-2): DGGITQSPKYLFRKEGQNVTLSCEQNLNHDAMYWYRQDPGQGLRLIYYSQIVNDFQKGDIAEGYSVSREKKESFPLTVTSAQKNPTAFYLCASQVGISGELFFGEGSRLTVL.

Ten or more counts support this clonotype. The rearrangement joins TRBV5-1 to TRBJ2-3; 11 positions match TRBD2. The V gene end was trimmed by 4 bases and the J gene end by 4 bases; junction bases not matched to a gene: 5. Germline CDR1 is SGHRS and CDR2 is YFSETQ. The CDR3 loop spans 15 amino acids. CDR3 DNA: TGCGCCAGCAGCCGGGCTAGCGGGGGGTCAGATACGCAGTATTTT. It yields the protein CASSRASGGSDTQYF.

The sample holds many counts of this clonotype. The chain has TRBV4-1 and TRBJ2-3; 7 bases align to TRBD2. The J segment lost 5 bases and the V segment lost 0 bases, leaving 8 bases of the junction unmatched. The CDR3 length is 16 residues. CDR1 is MGHRA, CDR2 YSYEKL, per germline. The CDR3 spells CASSQEGGIVRDTQYF. The CDR3 DNA reads TGCGCCAGCAGCCAAGAGGGAGGGATAGTTCGAGATACGCAGTATTTT.

This clonotype was picked up many times. The chain couples TRBV20-1 to TRBJ2-7; no firm D call. This CDR3 contains 14 residues. Germline CDR1 reads DFQATT; CDR2 reads SNEGSKA (reference sequence). Deletions cut 1 base from V and 1 base from J, with 11 bases between. This CDR3 is CSARGPLRSYEQYF. In DNA, the CDR3 is TGCAGTGCTAGAGGACCTCTTAGGTCCTACGAGCAGTACTTC.

This clonotype was observed many times. V gene TRBV30 combines with J gene TRBJ1-5, with D tentatively TRBD1 (5 bases). The germline V and J ends were trimmed by 0 bases and 4 bases, with 7 bases remaining between them. The CDR3 extends over 13 amino acids. The germline CDR1 and CDR2 sequences are GTSNPN and SVGIG (reference sequence). CDR3 bases: TGTGCCTGGAGTGTGACAGAAAATCAGCCCCAGCATTTT. The encoded protein is CAWSVTENQPQHF.

This clonotype came up many times. The DNA of the CDR3 is TGTGCCAGCAGCGCTAGGACAGGGGGCGGAAAAGAAAAACTGTTTTTT. Translated: CASSARTGGGKEKLFF. J is TRBJ1-4 and V is TRBV5-8; 11 bases are a match to TRBD1. Trimming at V came to 4 bases and at J to 8 bases, leaving 10 bases not matched to a gene. This CDR3 is built from 16 residues. The germline CDR1 and CDR2 sequences are SGHTS and YDEGEE. The full variable domain, with the rest looked up from reference TRBV5-8 and TRBJ1-4, is EAGVTQSPTHLIKTRGQQATLRCSPISGHTSVYWYQQALGLGLQFLLWYDEGEERNRGNFPPRFSGRQFPNYSSELNVNALELEDSALYLCASSARTGGGKEKLFFGSGTQLSVL.

The J gene is TRBJ2-2, the V gene TRBV19, with D perhaps given as TRBD1 or TRBD2 (6 bases each). Germline V gene sequence: CDR1 LNHDA, CDR2 SQIVND (reference sequence). The CDR3 length is 13 residues. Trimming stripped 10 bases from V and 5 bases from J, with 14 bases between. The DNA for the CDR3 is TGTGCCACCCGGGGGCGCGGAACCGGGGAGCTGTTTTTT. It codes for CATRGRGTGELFF.

This clonotype showed up many times. This chain links TRBV20-1 with TRBJ2-5, with D tentatively TRBD2 (6 bases). Germline lookup yields CDR1 DFQATT and CDR2 SNEGSKA (reference sequence). The CDR3 spans 12 residues. V was cut by 0 bases and J by 4 bases, with 6 bases left in between. The DNA for the CDR3 is TGCAGTGCTAGAGAGGGGGGAGAGACCCAGTACTTC. This gives the protein CSAREGGETQYF.

This clonotype was counted at least ten times. This chain links TRBV20-1 with TRBJ1-1; D possibly corresponds to TRBD1 (5 bases). Trimming cost V 6 bases and J 7 bases, with 12 bases left between them. CDR3 size: 11 residues. In germline, CDR1 is DFQATT, CDR2 SNEGSKA (reference sequence). The CDR3 bases are TGCAGTGCCCCAACCGACAGTGAAGCTTTCTTT. Protein: CSAPTDSEAFF.

This clonotype was recorded at least ten times. This sequence joins TRBV5-4 and TRBJ1-2; D might be TRBD1 (5 bases). Germline V gene sequence: CDR1 SGHNT, CDR2 YYREEE (reference sequence). The V and J ends lost 4 bases and 3 bases respectively, with 10 bases between them. CDR3 length equals 13 residues. The CDR3 coding sequence is TGTGCCAGCAGCACCGACAGCGACTATGGCTACACCTTC. The encoded protein is CASSTDSDYGYTF.

The chain combines TRBV7-9 with TRBJ1-4, with 8 positions matching TRBD1. The germline V gene has CDR1 SEHNR and CDR2 FQNEAQ (reference sequence). The CDR3 is 19 residues long. The V and J ends lost 6 bases and 0 bases, in that order; junction bases with no gene match: 15. CDR3 nucleotide sequence: TGTGCCAGCAGTTCCCCGGCCGGGACAGGACATCCAACTAATGAAAAACTGTTTTTT. It codes for CASSSPAGTGHPTNEKLFF.

This clonotype was detected a few times. This chain connects TRBV5-1 to TRBJ2-1; D call uncertain. Trimming took off 7 bases at V and 5 bases at J, with 16 bases between the two ends. The CDR3 length is 14 residues. Per the germline V gene, CDR1 is SGHRS and CDR2 is YFSETQ. The CDR3 region is CASGYRLGHNEQFF. DNA of the CDR3: TGCGCCAGCGGATATAGACTCGGTCACAATGAGCAGTTCTTC.

This clonotype was observed a few times. The chain recombines TRBV10-3 with TRBJ1-2; the D is unclear. This CDR3 comprises 13 residues. CDR1 ENHRY and CDR2 SYGVKD come from the germline V gene. The ends were cut back, 6 bases at V and 0 bases at J, with 8 bases in the middle. CDR3 region: CAIRLTTNYGYTF. In nucleotides, the CDR3 is TGTGCCATCAGGCTGACCACTAACTATGGCTACACCTTC.

This clonotype was seen ten or more times. V and J are TRBV12-3 or TRBV12-4 and TRBJ1-1, with a weak D call TRBD1 (6 bases). The V gene lost 6 bases and the J gene lost 1 base, with 15 bases spanning the gap. The CDR3 has 15 amino acids. The CDR3 protein is CASSPAGTPNTEAFF. For the CDR3, the DNA is TGTGCCAGCAGCCCGGCAGGGACACCGAACACTGAAGCTTTCTTT.

The chain joins TRBV30 to TRBJ2-2, with D tentatively TRBD1 (5 bases). Germline V CDR1 and CDR2: GTSNPN, SVGIG (reference sequence). The V end was cut by 4 bases, the J end by 3 bases, with 6 bases between. This CDR3 has 12 amino acids. The CDR3 coding sequence is TGTGCCTGGACAGGGTACACCGGGGAGCTGTTTTTT. Protein sequence: CAWTGYTGELFF.